These 18 T cell receptor beta chains came from one sample sequenced in a study of OX40 agonist ivuxolimab in advanced cancers. Data came from immunoSEQ multiplex PCR; TCRdb stores just in-frame clones and leaves some out. The sample contains roughly 49,000 clones, 65% to 90% of which appear only once. Here the sequenced sample was CD4+ or CD8+ T cells sorted from blood, taken in a trial of the OX40 agonist ivuxolimab. Receptors were obtained from an adult with an advanced solid tumor such as melanoma, head and neck, liver or kidney cancer.

This clone came up a few times. The chain links TRBV19 to TRBJ1-1; 9 bases map to TRBD1. The germline V gene has CDR1 LNHDA and CDR2 SQIVND (reference sequence). J was trimmed by 1 base and V by 5 bases; bases with no gene match: 5. CDR3 length: 15 amino acids. The CDR3 sequence: CASSYKGQGNTEAFF. The CDR3 DNA reads TGTGCCAGTAGTTATAAGGGACAGGGGAACACTGAAGCTTTCTTT.

The rearrangement uses TRBV4-2 and TRBJ2-2; D gene uncertain. Trimming pared 1 base from V and 2 bases from J, leaving 5 bases between. The CDR3 covers 14 residues. Germline assignment: CDR1 LGHNA and CDR2 YNFKEQ. The CDR3 DNA follows: TGTGCCAGCAGCCAAGTTGTCAACACCGGGGAGCTGTTTTTT. Protein product: CASSQVVNTGELFF.

This chain connects TRBV28 to TRBJ1-1; TRBD1 is a possible D gene (5 bases). V dropped 2 bases and J dropped 4 bases, with 11 bases sitting between them. Germline V lookup: CDR1 MDHEN, CDR2 SYDVKM. The CDR3 runs to 14 residues. CDR3 in DNA: TGTGCCAGCAGTTTAGCAGGGACCGGCACTGAAGCTTTCTTT. Its translation is CASSLAGTGTEAFF. Full variable domain (outside the CDR3, taken from reference TRBV28 and TRBJ1-1): DVKVTQSSRYLVKRTGEKVFLECVQDMDHENMFWYRQDPGLGLRLIYFSYDVKMKEKGDIPEGYSVSREKKERFSLILESASTNQTSMYLCASSLAGTGTEAFFGQGTRLTVV.

The CDR3 sequence is CASNRWLSNQPQHF. The CDR3 DNA follows: TGTGCCAGCAACCGTTGGCTGAGCAATCAGCCCCAGCATTTT. The chain carries TRBV5-6 and TRBJ1-5; D is unresolved. CDR3 size: 14 residues. V was pared by 6 bases and J by 1 base, with 11 bases between. Germline V gene data show CDR1 as SGHDT and CDR2 as YYEEEE.

This clone was found a few times. This chain connects TRBV19 to TRBJ2-1; D uncertain. Looked up from germline, CDR1 is LNHDA and CDR2 is SQIVND (reference sequence). This CDR3 comprises 13 residues. V was cut by 2 bases and J by 5 bases, with 7 bases left in between. CDR3 sequence reads: CASSISLNNEQFF. The DNA for the CDR3 is TGTGCCAGTAGTATAAGTCTAAACAATGAGCAGTTCTTC.

The chain has TRBV9 and TRBJ2-7, with 8 bases fitting TRBD1. Trimming cost V 2 bases and J 0 bases; bases outside gene matches: 4. The CDR3 loop spans 15 amino acids. Germline V lookup: CDR1 SGDLS, CDR2 YYNGEE. The chain's CDR3 is CASSVAGTGSYEQYF. The CDR3 DNA reads TGTGCCAGCAGCGTCGCCGGGACAGGCTCCTACGAGCAGTACTTC.

A note on this clone: Possible read error: a much larger clone is one base away. Other DNA sequences within the sample encode an identical CDR3. The rearrangement links TRBV27 to TRBJ1-4, with D unclear. Germline V gene sequence: CDR1 MNHEY, CDR2 SMNVEV (reference sequence). The CDR3 length is 15 residues. V dropped 2 bases and J dropped 7 bases, with 14 bases sitting between them. The CDR3 protein is CASSLGAGAAEKLFF. For the CDR3, the DNA is TGTGCCAGCAGTTTAGGAGCAGGAGCGGCTGAAAAACTGTTTTTT.

In its sample, this clone was seen once. One end of the junction varies from germline; a read error may be responsible. V usage is TRBV9 and J usage is TRBJ2-7; TRBD2 is a possible D gene (5 bases). In germline, CDR1 is SGDLS, CDR2 YYNGEE. CDR3 size: 12 residues. DNA of the CDR3: TGTGCCGGCAGCGGCGATACCTACGAGCAGTACTTC. The encoded protein is CAGSGDTYEQYF.

The chain carries TRBV2 and TRBJ2-2, with unresolved D. V was cut by 6 bases and J by 8 bases, with 10 bases left in between. Germline V gene lookup returns CDR1 SNHLY and CDR2 FYNNEI. This CDR3 has 12 residues. Here the CDR3 reads CASSLVSGELFF. CDR3 coding DNA: TGTGCCAGCAGCTTAGTTTCTGGGGAGCTGTTTTTT. The full variable domain, in which reference TRBV2 and TRBJ2-2 provide the parts outside the CDR3, is EPEVTQTPSHQVTQMGQEVILRCVPISNHLYFYWYRQILGQKVEFLVSFYNNEISEKSEIFDDQFSVERPDGSNFTLKIRSTKLEDSAMYFCASSLVSGELFFGEGSRLTVL.

The CDR3 is CSAGDRAAPYEQYF. Written as DNA, the CDR3 is TGCAGCGCCGGGGACAGGGCCGCCCCCTACGAGCAGTACTTC. The V gene is TRBV29-1, the J gene TRBJ2-7; 9 bases map to TRBD1. CDR3 length equals 14 residues. The V gene end was trimmed by 7 bases and the J gene end by 2 bases; junction bases not matched to a gene: 9. The V gene's germline CDR1 is SQVTM and CDR2 ANQGSEA.

The rearrangement joins TRBV11-3 to TRBJ2-3; unclear D gene. The V gene's germline CDR1 is SGHNT and CDR2 YENEEA. There are 13 residues in the CDR3. With 0 bases removed from V and 10 bases from J, the gap between germline ends came to 11 bases. The DNA for the CDR3 is TGTGCCAGCAGCTTAGATTACATATCTCCGCAGTATTTT. It codes for CASSLDYISPQYF.

The rearrangement joins TRBV7-9 to TRBJ2-1; the match to TRBD1 covers 11 bases. V trimming: 6 bases; J trimming: 4 bases; junction bases outside the gene matches: 8. Germline CDR1 and CDR2: SEHNR and FQNEAQ (reference sequence). The CDR3 totals 16 residues. This CDR3 is CASSLPRDRGYNEQFF. The CDR3, as DNA: TGTGCCAGCAGTTTGCCACGGGACAGGGGGTACAATGAGCAGTTCTTC.

The chain joins TRBV27 to TRBJ2-3, with 8 bases aligning to TRBD2. Germline V CDR1 and CDR2: MNHEY, SMNVEV (reference sequence). V shed 2 bases, J shed 0 bases, and the junction held 13 bases outside the gene matches. The CDR3 has 19 amino acids. In nucleotides, the CDR3 is TGTGCCAGCAGTTTACAGGTTCTAGCGGGCGGTGGTAGCACAGATACGCAGTATTTT. Amino acid sequence: CASSLQVLAGGGSTDTQYF.

This clone appeared once. The chain uses TRBV7-8 and TRBJ2-2; 10 bases match TRBD2. The CDR3 sequence is 16 residues long. Per germline, CDR1 SGHVS and CDR2 FQNEAQ. V dropped 1 base and J dropped 6; count of bases not matched to a gene: 5. The CDR3 sequence: CASSLGGLAFAGELFF. The CDR3 coding sequence is TGTGCCAGCAGCTTAGGGGGACTAGCGTTTGCCGGGGAGCTGTTTTTT.

This clone was counted only a few times. A read error may produce the germline difference seen at one junction end. The chain employs TRBV29-1 and TRBJ2-1; D perhaps matches TRBD2 (6 bases). CDR1 is SQVTM, CDR2 ANQGSEA, per germline. This CDR3 is built from 15 residues. In nucleotides, the CDR3 is TGCAGCGTCGAAGGACTATCCCAGAACTACAATGAGCAGTTCTTC. It translates to CSVEGLSQNYNEQFF.

The chain combines TRBV9 with TRBJ2-2; no firm D call. The V gene lost 5 bases and the J gene lost 2 bases, with 13 bases spanning the gap. The CDR3 sequence is 15 residues long. CDR1 SGDLS and CDR2 YYNGEE come from the germline V gene. This chain's CDR3 is CASSLTLGNTGELFF. CDR3 in DNA: TGTGCCAGCAGTCTGACATTAGGCAACACCGGGGAGCTGTTTTTT.

CDR3 nucleotides: TGCGCCAGCAGCTTGGACCCGACAGGGGCGAACTATGGCTACACCTTC. This encodes CASSLDPTGANYGYTF. The rearrangement uses TRBV5-1 and TRBJ1-2, with 8 bases that match TRBD1. CDR3 length: 16 amino acids. The V gene end was trimmed by 0 bases and the J gene end by 2 bases; junction bases not matched to a gene: 6. Germline CDR1 is SGHRS and CDR2 is YFSETQ.

The chain carries TRBV4-1 and TRBJ2-7, with 10 bases matching TRBD1. CDR1 is MGHRA, CDR2 YSYEKL, per germline. CDR3 length equals 15 residues. V lost 5 bases, J lost 1 base, and 5 bases stayed unmatched. CDR3: CASSYGQGESYEQYF. The CDR3 DNA follows: TGCGCCAGCAGCTATGGACAGGGGGAATCCTACGAGCAGTACTTC.